This T cell receptor beta chain was captured by sequencing in a study of blood T cells in healthy people across ages. Study in general: The capture of about one barcoded beta molecule per two T cells was achieved by template switching.

The V gene's germline CDR1 is DFQATT and CDR2 SNEGSKA (reference sequence). The CDR3 is 16 residues long. J gave up 1 base and V 0 bases, and 5 bases lay outside the gene matches. As for this clonotype: The antigen remains undetermined.

The study, taken as a whole, reports: Among T cells, TCR beta diversity per million cells dropped roughly linearly as age rose.

Combining a sample-barcoded 5' primer with a J-beta primer mix, a second PCR ran for about 7 to 12 cycles. Tags on each cDNA molecule came from a template-switch adaptor with 12 random nucleotides. Each CDR3 protein is one row after TCRdb ran MiXCR on the 5' RACE reads. This sample has approximately 670,000 distinct CDR3 sequences; approximately 40% occur once, and the top ten carry approximately 31%. Sequences were obtained from blood. The V call is TRBV20-1, the J call TRBJ2-1; TRBD2 matches at 8 bases. The sequence was collected from a man aged 80 or over in good health. The CDR3 region is CSARDLASGSYNEQFF. The CDR3 DNA reads TGCAGTGCTAGAGATCTGGCTAGCGGGTCCTACAATGAGCAGTTCTTC.